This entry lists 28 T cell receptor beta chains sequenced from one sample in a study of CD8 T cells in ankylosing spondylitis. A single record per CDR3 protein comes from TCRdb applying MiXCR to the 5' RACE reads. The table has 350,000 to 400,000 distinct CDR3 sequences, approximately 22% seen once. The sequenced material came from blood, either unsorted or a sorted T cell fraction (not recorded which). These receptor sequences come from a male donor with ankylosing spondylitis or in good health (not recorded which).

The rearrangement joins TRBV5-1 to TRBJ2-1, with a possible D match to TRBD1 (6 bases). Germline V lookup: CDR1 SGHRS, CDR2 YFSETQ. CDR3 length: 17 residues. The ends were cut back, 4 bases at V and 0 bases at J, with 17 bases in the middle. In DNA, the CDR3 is TGCGCCAGCAGCCCAGGGTATGGGGGCCCCTCCTACAATGAGCAGTTCTTC. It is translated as CASSPGYGGPSYNEQFF.

The DNA of the CDR3 is TGTGCCAGCAGTTACTACCCACCACGGCTAGCGGAGAACACCGGGGAGCTGTTTTTT. It specifies CASSYYPPRLAENTGELFF. This chain uses TRBV6-5 with TRBJ2-2, with 7 bases aligning to TRBD2. V lost 1 base and J lost 1; bases outside the gene matches: 12. This CDR3 contains 19 residues. Germline V gives CDR1 MNHEY, CDR2 SVGAGI.

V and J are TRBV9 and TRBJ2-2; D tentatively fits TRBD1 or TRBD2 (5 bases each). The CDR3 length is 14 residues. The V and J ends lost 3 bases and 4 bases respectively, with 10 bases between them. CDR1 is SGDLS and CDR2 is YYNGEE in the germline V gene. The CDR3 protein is CASSEGGTTGELFF. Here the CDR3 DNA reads TGTGCCAGCAGCGAAGGTGGGACCACCGGGGAGCTGTTTTTT.

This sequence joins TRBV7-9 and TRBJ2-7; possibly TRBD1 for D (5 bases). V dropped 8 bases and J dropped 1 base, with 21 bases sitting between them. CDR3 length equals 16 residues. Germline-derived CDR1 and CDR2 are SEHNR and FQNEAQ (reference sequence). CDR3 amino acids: CASSPGTGVLSYEQYF. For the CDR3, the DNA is TGTGCCAGCTCCCCTGGAACAGGCGTTCTTTCCTACGAGCAGTACTTC.

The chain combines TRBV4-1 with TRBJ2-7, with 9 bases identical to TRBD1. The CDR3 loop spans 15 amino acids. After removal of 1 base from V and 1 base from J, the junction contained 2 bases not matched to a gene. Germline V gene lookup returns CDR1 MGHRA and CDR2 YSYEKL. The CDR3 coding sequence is TGCGCCAGCAGCCAAGGAGACAGGGGGTCCTACGAGCAGTACTTC. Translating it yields CASSQGDRGSYEQYF.

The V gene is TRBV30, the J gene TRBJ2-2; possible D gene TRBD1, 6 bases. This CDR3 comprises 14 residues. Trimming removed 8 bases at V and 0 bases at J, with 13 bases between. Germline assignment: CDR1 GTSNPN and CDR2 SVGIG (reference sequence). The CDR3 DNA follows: TGTGCCAGACTCAGGGGTCCGAACACCGGGGAGCTGTTTTTT. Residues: CARLRGPNTGELFF.

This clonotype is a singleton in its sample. For the CDR3, the DNA is TGCAGTGCTAGATTTCTAGCGGCACCCTACAATGAGCAGTTCTTC. Amino acid sequence: CSARFLAAPYNEQFF. This sequence joins TRBV20-1 and TRBJ2-1; TRBD2 matches 7 bases. The ends lost 2 bases at V and 2 bases at J; junction bases unmatched: 6. Germline CDR1 DFQATT, CDR2 SNEGSKA (reference sequence). CDR3 size: 15 residues.

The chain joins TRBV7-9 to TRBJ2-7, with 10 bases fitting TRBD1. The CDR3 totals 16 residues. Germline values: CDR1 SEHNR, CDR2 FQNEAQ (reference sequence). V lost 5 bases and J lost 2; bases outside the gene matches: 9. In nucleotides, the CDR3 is TGTGCCAGCAGCGACACAACCGGGACAGGGGCCTACGAGCAGTACTTC. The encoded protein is CASSDTTGTGAYEQYF.

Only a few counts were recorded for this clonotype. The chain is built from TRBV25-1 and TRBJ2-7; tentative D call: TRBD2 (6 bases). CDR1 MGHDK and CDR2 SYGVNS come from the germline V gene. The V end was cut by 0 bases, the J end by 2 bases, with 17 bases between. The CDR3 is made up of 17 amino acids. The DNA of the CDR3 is TGTGCCAGCAGTGAATACGCCTGGCAGGGAGGTGCCTACGAGCAGTACTTC. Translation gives CASSEYAWQGGAYEQYF.

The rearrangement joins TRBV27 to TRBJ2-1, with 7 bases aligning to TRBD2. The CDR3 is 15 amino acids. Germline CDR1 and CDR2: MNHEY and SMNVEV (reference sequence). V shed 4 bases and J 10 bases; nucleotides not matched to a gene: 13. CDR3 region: CASSYQRGGRGEQFF. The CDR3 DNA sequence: TGTGCCAGCAGTTACCAGCGGGGCGGCCGTGGGGAGCAGTTCTTC.

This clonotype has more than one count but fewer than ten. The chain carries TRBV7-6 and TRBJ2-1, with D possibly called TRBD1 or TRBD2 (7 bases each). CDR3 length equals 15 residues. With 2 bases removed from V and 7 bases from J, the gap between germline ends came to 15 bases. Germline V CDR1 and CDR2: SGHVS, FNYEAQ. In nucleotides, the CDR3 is TGTGCCAGCAGCTTATGGGCAGGGGGAGGGAATGAGCAGTTCTTC. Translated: CASSLWAGGGNEQFF. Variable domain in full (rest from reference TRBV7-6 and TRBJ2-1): GAGVSQSPRYKVTKRGQDVALRCDPISGHVSLYWYRQALGQGPEFLTYFNYEAQQDKSGLPNDRFSAERPEGSISTLTIQRTEQRDSAMYRCASSLWAGGGNEQFFGPGTRLTVL.

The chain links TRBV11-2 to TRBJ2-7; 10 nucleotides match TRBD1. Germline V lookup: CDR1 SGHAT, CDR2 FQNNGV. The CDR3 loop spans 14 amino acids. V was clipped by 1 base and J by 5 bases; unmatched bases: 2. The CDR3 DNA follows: TGTGCCAGCAGCTTAGTCGACAGGGGGCACGAGCAGTACTTC. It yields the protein CASSLVDRGHEQYF.

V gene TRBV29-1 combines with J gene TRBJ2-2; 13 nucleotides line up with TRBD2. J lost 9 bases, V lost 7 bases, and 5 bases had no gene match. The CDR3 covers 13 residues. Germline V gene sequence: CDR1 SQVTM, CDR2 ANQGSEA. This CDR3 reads CSGRLAGGRELFF. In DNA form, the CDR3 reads TGCAGCGGTCGACTAGCGGGGGGTAGGGAGCTGTTTTTT.

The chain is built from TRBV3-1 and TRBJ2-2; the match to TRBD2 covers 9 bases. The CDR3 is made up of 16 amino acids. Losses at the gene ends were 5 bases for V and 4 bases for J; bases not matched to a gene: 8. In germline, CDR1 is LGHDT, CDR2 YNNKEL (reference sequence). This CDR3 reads CASSNPAGGTTGELFF. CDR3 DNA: TGTGCCAGCAGCAACCCAGCGGGGGGCACCACCGGGGAGCTGTTTTTT.

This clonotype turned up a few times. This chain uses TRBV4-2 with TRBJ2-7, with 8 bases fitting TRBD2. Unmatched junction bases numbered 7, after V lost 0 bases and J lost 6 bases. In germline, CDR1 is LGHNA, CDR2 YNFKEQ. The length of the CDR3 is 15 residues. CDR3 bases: TGTGCCAGCAGCCAAGACGGGGGGGCCTTCTCCGAGCAGTACTTC. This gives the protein CASSQDGGAFSEQYF.

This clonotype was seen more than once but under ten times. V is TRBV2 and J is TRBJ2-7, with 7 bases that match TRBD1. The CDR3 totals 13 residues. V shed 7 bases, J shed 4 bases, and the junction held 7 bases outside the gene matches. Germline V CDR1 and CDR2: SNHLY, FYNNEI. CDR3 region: CASNTGQSYEQYF. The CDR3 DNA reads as TGTGCCAGCAACACGGGACAGTCATACGAGCAGTACTTC.

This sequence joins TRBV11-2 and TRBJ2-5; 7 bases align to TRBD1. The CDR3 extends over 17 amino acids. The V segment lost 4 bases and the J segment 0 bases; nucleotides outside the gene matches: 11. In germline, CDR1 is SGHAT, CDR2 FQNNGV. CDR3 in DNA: TGTGCCAGCAGCTCCCGTGAGGGACAGTACTACCAAGAGACCCAGTACTTC. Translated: CASSSREGQYYQETQYF.

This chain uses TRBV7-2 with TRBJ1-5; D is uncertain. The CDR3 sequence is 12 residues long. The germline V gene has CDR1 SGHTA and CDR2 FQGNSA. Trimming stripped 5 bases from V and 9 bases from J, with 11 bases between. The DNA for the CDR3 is TGTGCCAGCAGCCCTAATATCTGGCCCCAGCATTTT. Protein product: CASSPNIWPQHF.

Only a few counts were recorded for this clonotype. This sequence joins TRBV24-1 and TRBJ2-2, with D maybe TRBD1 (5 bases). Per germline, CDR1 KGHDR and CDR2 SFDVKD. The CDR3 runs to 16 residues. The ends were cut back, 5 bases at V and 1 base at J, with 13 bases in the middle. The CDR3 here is CATSAPDSGNTGELFF. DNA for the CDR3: TGTGCCACCAGTGCCCCCGACAGTGGGAACACCGGGGAGCTGTTTTTT.

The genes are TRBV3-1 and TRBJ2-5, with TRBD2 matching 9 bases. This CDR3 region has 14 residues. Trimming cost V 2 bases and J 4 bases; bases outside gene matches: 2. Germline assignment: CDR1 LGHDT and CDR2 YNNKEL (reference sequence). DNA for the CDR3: TGTGCCAGCAGCCAACCGGGACTAGCAGAGACCCAGTACTTC. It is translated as CASSQPGLAETQYF.

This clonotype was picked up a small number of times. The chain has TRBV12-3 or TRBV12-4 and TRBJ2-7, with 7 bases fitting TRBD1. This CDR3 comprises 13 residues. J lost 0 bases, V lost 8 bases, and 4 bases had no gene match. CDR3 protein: CASGDRDSYEQYF. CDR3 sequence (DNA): TGTGCCAGCGGCGACAGGGACTCCTACGAGCAGTACTTC.

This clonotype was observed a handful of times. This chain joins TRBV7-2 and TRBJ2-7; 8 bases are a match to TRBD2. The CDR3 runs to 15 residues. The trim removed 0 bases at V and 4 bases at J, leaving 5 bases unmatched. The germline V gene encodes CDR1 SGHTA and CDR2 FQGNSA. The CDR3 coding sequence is TGTGCCAGCAGCTTAGCGACGGGGGGGTTATACGAGCAGTACTTC. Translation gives CASSLATGGLYEQYF.

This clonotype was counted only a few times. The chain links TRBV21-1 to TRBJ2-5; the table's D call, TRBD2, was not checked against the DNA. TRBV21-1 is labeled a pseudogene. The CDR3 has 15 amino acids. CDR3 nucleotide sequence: TGTGCCAGCAGCAAAGTCTTAGCGGGGCAAGAGACCCAGTACTTC. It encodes CASSKVLAGQETQYF.

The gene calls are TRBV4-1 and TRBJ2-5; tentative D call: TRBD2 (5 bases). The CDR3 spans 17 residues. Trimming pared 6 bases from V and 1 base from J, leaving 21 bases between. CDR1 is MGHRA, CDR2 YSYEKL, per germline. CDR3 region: CASSRSEADPFQETQYF. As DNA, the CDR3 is TGCGCCAGCAGTCGATCTGAAGCGGATCCATTCCAAGAGACCCAGTACTTC.

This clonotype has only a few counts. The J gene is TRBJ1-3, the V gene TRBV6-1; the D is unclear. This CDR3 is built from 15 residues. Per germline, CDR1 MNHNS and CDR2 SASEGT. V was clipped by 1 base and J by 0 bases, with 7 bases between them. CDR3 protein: CASSEGSFSGNTIYF. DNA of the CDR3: TGTGCCAGCAGTGAAGGAAGTTTCTCTGGAAACACCATATATTTT.

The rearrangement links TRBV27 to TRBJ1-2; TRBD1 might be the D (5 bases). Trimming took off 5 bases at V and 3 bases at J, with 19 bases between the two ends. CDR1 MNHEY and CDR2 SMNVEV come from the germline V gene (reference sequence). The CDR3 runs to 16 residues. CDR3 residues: CASSALLTGGYYGYTF. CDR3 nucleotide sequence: TGTGCCAGCAGTGCCCTATTAACCGGGGGTTACTATGGCTACACCTTC.

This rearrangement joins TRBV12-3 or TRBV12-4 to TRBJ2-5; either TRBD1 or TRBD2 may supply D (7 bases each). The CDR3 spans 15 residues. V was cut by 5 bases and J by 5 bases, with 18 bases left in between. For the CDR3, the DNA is TGTGCCAGCAGTCAAGATAGGGGGCGGGGGGAGACCCAGTACTTC. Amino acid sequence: CASSQDRGRGETQYF.

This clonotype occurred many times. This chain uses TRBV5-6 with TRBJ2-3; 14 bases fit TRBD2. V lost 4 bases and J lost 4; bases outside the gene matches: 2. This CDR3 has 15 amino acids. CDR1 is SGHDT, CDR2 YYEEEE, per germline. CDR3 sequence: CASSLTSGGADTQYF. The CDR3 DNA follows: TGTGCCAGCAGCCTGACTAGCGGGGGGGCAGATACGCAGTATTTT.